Presented here are 12 T cell receptor beta chains from one specimen sequenced in a study of blood T cell repertoires in COVID-19. Profiled with immunoSEQ multiplex PCR; TCRdb holds only in-frame clones, not every one. Of more than 45,000 clones in the sample, approximately 86% were seen once. The sequencing sample was made of peripheral blood. The receptors stem from a man aged 40-55 years with acute or convalescent COVID-19.

The CDR3 sequence: CASSLNSGPLSDEQFF. In DNA, the CDR3 is TGTGCCAGCAGCCTCAATAGCGGCCCCCTATCCGATGAGCAGTTCTTC. The chain couples TRBV3-1 (or the pseudogene TRBV3-2) to TRBJ2-1, with D possibly matching TRBD2 (6 bases). The CDR3 totals 16 residues. Germline V CDR1 and CDR2: LGHDT, YNNKEL (reference sequence). Trimming removed 4 bases from V and 8 bases from J, with 21 bases in between.

The V call is TRBV29-1, the J call TRBJ1-5; the D gene is possibly TRBD1 (6 bases). The germline CDR1 and CDR2 sequences are SQVTM and ANQGSEA. This CDR3 has 15 residues. Deletions cut 6 bases from V and 3 bases from J, with 18 bases between. The CDR3 DNA follows: TGCAGCGTGCAACTACAGGGAGAAGTCAATCAGCCCCAGCATTTT. Its protein is CSVQLQGEVNQPQHF.

The chain uses TRBV12-5 and TRBJ2-7; D is undetermined. With 5 bases removed from V and 4 bases from J, the gap between germline ends came to 6 bases. Germline V gene lookup returns CDR1 LGHNT and CDR2 FRNRAP. CDR3 size: 11 residues. Here the CDR3 reads CASGLLYEQYF. DNA for the CDR3: TGTGCTAGTGGTCTCTTATACGAGCAGTACTTC.

The chain recombines TRBV18 with TRBJ1-6, with TRBD1 matching over 9 bases. This CDR3 spans 14 amino acids. The V gene end was trimmed by 6 bases and the J gene end by 6 bases; junction bases not matched to a gene: 3. Germline CDR1 reads KGHSH; CDR2 reads LQKENI. The CDR3 nucleotides are TGTGCCAGCTCTCCGGACAGGGGTAATTCACCCCTCCACTTT. This codes for CASSPDRGNSPLHF.

This clone came up a few times. This chain uses TRBV2 with TRBJ2-2; tentatively, D is TRBD2 (5 bases). Germline CDR1 SNHLY, CDR2 FYNNEI. The CDR3 is 15 amino acids. Trimming removed 8 bases at V and 2 bases at J, with 15 bases between. The CDR3 is CASQRTLSNTGELFF. In DNA form, the CDR3 reads TGTGCCAGCCAGCGGACGTTGTCTAACACCGGGGAGCTGTTTTTT.

The chain carries TRBV18 and TRBJ2-4, with 15 bases fitting TRBD2. CDR3 length: 21 amino acids. The trim removed 6 bases at V and 0 bases at J, leaving 15 bases unmatched. The germline gives CDR1 KGHSH, CDR2 LQKENI. The CDR3 region is CASSSGTSGGSTRVAKNIQYF. In DNA, the CDR3 is TGTGCCAGCTCGTCCGGGACTAGCGGGGGGTCAACGCGAGTAGCCAAAAACATTCAGTACTTC.

The gene calls are TRBV28 and TRBJ2-7, with a weak D call TRBD2 (5 bases). V lost 5 bases to trimming and J lost 2 bases, with 13 bases between them. The CDR3 contains 14 residues. In germline, CDR1 is MDHEN, CDR2 SYDVKM. Here the CDR3 reads CASSPRLGTYEQYF. In DNA form, the CDR3 reads TGTGCCAGCAGTCCGCGCCTCGGGACCTACGAGCAGTACTTC.

This clone showed up just once. This sequence joins TRBV28 and TRBJ1-3; TRBD1 matches at 8 bases. This CDR3 contains 14 residues. The trim removed 5 bases at V and 12 bases at J, leaving 12 bases unmatched. In germline, CDR1 is MDHEN, CDR2 SYDVKM. In nucleotides, the CDR3 is TGTGCCAGCAGTCCCCGTGACAGGGGACGAGTCATATATTTT. It translates to CASSPRDRGRVIYF.

This clone is a singleton in its sample. The rearrangement uses TRBV10-3 and TRBJ2-5, with D perhaps matching TRBD1 (6 bases). This CDR3 is built from 13 residues. Trimming left V 6 bases short and J 1 base short, with 9 bases between. Germline V gene sequence: CDR1 ENHRY, CDR2 SYGVKD. The CDR3 is CAISKDSQETQYF. CDR3 nucleotide sequence: TGTGCCATCAGCAAGGACAGCCAAGAGACCCAGTACTTC.

The chain has TRBV18 and TRBJ1-2; 9 nucleotides match TRBD1. This CDR3 spans 15 amino acids. Trimming cost V 2 bases and J 7 bases; bases outside gene matches: 8. CDR1 and CDR2 from the germline V gene are KGHSH and LQKENI. CDR3 DNA sequence: TGTGCCAGCTCACCAGGGAACAGGGGGCAATCTGGCTACACCTTC. This gives the protein CASSPGNRGQSGYTF.

This clone was counted between two and nine times. This rearrangement joins TRBV27 to TRBJ1-5; D call uncertain. Germline CDR1 reads MNHEY; CDR2 reads SMNVEV (reference sequence). The CDR3 spans 16 residues. Trimming shortened V by 5 bases and J by 0 bases, and 14 bases separated the two germline ends. The CDR3 region is CASSPRTGNSNQPQHF. DNA for the CDR3: TGTGCCAGCAGTCCGAGGACGGGGAATAGCAATCAGCCCCAGCATTTT.

This clone was detected only once. The chain has TRBV7-2 and TRBJ2-3, with D possibly TRBD1 on 5 matching bases. The CDR3 is made up of 14 amino acids. The germline gives CDR1 SGHTA, CDR2 FQGNSA. V lost 5 bases and J 2 bases, leaving 11 bases between the germline ends. The CDR3 loop is CASSPRQTTDTQYF. The CDR3 DNA is TGTGCCAGCAGCCCTCGACAGACCACAGATACGCAGTATTTT.